A single sample gave rise to the 5 T cell receptor beta chains below, sequenced in a study of shared clonotypes between healthy human individuals. Assay: immunoSEQ multiplex PCR; the TCRdb copy retains only in-frame clones and omits some. The sample contains under 1,100,000 clones, roughly 70% of which appear only once. Input material: memory CD4+ T cells sorted from blood. Sample subset: CD45RA-negative fraction. All receptors come from a man between 18 and 35 years old in good health.

The V gene is TRBV19, the J gene TRBJ2-7, with D unresolved. Germline V gene lookup returns CDR1 LNHDA and CDR2 SQIVND (reference sequence). This CDR3 region has 14 residues. Trimming took off 5 bases at V and 0 bases at J, with 11 bases between the two ends. The CDR3 DNA reads as TGTGCCAGTAGTTCTACACGGTCCTCCTACGAGCAGTACTTC. Translated: CASSSTRSSYEQYF.

A remark on this clone: This CDR3 is also generated by other DNA sequences in the sample. This rearrangement joins TRBV7-9 to TRBJ2-3, with D perhaps matching TRBD2 (6 bases). The V gene lost 3 bases and the J gene lost 2 bases, with 9 bases spanning the gap. CDR3 length: 14 amino acids. Germline V gives CDR1 SEHNR, CDR2 FQNEAQ (reference sequence). The CDR3 nucleotides are TGTGCCAGCAGCTTTGAGGGACTCACAGATACGCAGTATTTT. This codes for CASSFEGLTDTQYF.

The genes are TRBV5-5 and TRBJ1-5; TRBD1 matches at 7 bases. Germline CDR1 reads SGHKS; CDR2 reads YYEKEE (reference sequence). The CDR3 loop spans 17 amino acids. Trimming at V came to 4 bases and at J to 2 bases, leaving 12 bases not matched to a gene. The DNA for the CDR3 is TGTGCCAGCAGCACGAGGACAGGCAGAGGAGGCAATCAGCCCCAGCATTTT. Translated, it gives CASSTRTGRGGNQPQHF.

The V call is TRBV7-2, the J call TRBJ2-3; 8 nucleotides match TRBD2. CDR1 is SGHTA, CDR2 FQGNSA, per germline. CDR3 length equals 16 residues. V was pared by 1 base and J by 0 bases, with 3 bases of the junction left unmatched. The chain's CDR3 is CASSLVAGLSTDTQYF. Written as DNA, the CDR3 is TGTGCCAGCAGCTTAGTAGCGGGACTCAGCACAGATACGCAGTATTTT.

V and J are TRBV2 and TRBJ2-5; possible D gene TRBD2, 6 bases. Trimming took 4 bases from V and 5 from J, leaving 14 bases between them. Germline CDR1 and CDR2: SNHLY and FYNNEI. The CDR3 spans 14 residues. The CDR3 coding sequence is TGTGCCAGCAGTGGGAGGGTATTGGGCGAGACCCAGTACTTC. Its protein is CASSGRVLGETQYF.